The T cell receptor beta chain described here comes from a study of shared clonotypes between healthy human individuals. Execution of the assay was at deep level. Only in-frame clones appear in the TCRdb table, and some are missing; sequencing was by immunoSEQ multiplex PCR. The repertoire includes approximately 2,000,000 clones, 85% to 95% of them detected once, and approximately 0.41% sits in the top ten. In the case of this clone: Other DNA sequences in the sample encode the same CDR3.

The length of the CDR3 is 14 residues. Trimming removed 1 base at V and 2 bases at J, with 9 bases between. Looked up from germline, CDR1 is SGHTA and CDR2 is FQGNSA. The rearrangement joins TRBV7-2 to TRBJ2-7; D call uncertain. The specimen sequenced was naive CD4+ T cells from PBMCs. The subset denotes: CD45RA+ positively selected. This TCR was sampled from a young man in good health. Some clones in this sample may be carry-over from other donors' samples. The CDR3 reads CASSLGGRTYEQYF. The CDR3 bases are TGTGCCAGCAGCTTAGGTGGCAGGACCTACGAGCAGTACTTC. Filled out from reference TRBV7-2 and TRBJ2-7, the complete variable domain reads GAGVSQSPSNKVTEKGKDVELRCDPISGHTALYWYRQSLGQGLEFLIYFQGNSAPDKSGLPSDRFSAERTGGSVSTLTIQRTQQEDSAVYLCASSLGGRTYEQYFGPGTRLTVT.